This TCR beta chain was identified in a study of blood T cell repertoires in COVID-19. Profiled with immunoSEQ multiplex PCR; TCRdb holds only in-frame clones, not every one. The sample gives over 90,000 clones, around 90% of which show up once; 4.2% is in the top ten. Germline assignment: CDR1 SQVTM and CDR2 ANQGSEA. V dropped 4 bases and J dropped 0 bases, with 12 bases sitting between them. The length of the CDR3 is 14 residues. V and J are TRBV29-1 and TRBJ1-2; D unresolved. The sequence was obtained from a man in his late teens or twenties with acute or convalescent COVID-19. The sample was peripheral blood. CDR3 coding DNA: TGCAGCGTTGGAGCAGGCCCCGCTAACTATGGCTACACCTTC. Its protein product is CSVGAGPANYGYTF.